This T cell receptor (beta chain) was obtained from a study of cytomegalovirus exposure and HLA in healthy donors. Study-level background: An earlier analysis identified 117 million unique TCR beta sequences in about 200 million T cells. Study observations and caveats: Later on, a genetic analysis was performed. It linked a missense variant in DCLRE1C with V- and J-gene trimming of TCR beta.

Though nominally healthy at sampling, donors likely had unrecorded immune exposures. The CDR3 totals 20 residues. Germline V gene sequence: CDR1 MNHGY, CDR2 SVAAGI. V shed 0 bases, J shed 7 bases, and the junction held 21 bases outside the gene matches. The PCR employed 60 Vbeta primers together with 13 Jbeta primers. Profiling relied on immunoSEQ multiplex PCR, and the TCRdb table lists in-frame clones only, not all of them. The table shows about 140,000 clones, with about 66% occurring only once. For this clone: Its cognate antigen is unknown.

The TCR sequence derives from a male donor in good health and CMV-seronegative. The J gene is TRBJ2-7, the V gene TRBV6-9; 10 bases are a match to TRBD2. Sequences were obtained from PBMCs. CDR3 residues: CASSYSFLAGATSPLIEQYF. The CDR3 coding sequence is TGTGCCAGCAGTTATTCATTCCTAGCGGGGGCTACGAGCCCTCTTATAGAGCAGTACTTC.